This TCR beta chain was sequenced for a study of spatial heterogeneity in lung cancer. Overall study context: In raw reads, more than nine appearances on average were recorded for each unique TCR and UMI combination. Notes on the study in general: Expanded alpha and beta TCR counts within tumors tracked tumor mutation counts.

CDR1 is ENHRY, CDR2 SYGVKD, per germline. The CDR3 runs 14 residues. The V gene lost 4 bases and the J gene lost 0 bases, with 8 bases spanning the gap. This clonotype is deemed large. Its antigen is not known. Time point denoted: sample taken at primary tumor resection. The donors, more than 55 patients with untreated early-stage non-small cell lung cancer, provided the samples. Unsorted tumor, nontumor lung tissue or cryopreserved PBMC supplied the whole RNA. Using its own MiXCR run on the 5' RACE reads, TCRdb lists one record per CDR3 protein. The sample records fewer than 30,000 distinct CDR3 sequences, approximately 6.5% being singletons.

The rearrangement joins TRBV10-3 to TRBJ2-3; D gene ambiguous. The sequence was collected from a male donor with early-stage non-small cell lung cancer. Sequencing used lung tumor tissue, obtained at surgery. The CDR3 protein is CAISGVGSTDTQYF. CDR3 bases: TGTGCCATCAGTGGCGTGGGGAGCACAGATACGCAGTATTTT.